The rows below give T cell receptor beta chains drawn from one sample of a study of cytomegalovirus exposure and HLA in healthy donors. Only in-frame clones appear in the TCRdb table, and some are missing; sequencing was by immunoSEQ multiplex PCR. The sample lists some 100,000 clones, approximately 60% occurring once. Sequenced material: PBMCs. These receptors came from a woman aged 25 to 39 in good health and CMV-seropositive. Each CDR3 is given with its conserved first and last residue. D genes are given only for firm matches. Some rows mark clone size as missing; the rest say once, few, many or name a class of expanded clone.

D: NA
V: TRBV27
size: NA
J: TRBJ1-1
DNA: TGTGCCAGCAGTACCCTTCTCGGGGTACAGAATACTGAAGCTTTCTTT
CDR3: CASSTLLGVQNTEAFF

D: NA
V: TRBV27
size: once
J: TRBJ2-2
DNA: TGTGCCATCAAAAAGGCGGGGCTGAGCGGGGAGCTGTTTTTT
CDR3: CAIKKAGLSGELFF

D: NA
V: TRBV18
size: NA
J: TRBJ2-7
DNA: TGTGCCAGCTCACCATCTCGGTTCGAGCAGTACTTC
CDR3: CASSPSRFEQYF

D: TRBD1
V: TRBV18
size: NA
J: TRBJ1-6
DNA: TGTGCCAGCTCACCAGGGACAGGGCCCTATAATTCACCCCTCCACTTT
CDR3: CASSPGTGPYNSPLHF

D: NA
V: TRBV10-3
size: NA
J: TRBJ1-5
DNA: TGTGCCATCAGTGAGTCGGAGGGCCAGCCCCAGCATTTT
CDR3: CAISESEGQPQHF

D: NA
V: TRBV25-1
size: NA
J: TRBJ2-1
DNA: TGTGCCAGCAGTGAATATGAGGGACAAAGAACCTACAATGAGCAGTTCTTC
CDR3: CASSEYEGQRTYNEQFF

D: NA
V: TRBV10-1
size: NA
J: TRBJ2-1
DNA: TGCGCCAGCAGTGAGTCCCAGGGTCGAGGTCTGTTCTTC
CDR3: CASSESQGRGLFF

D: NA
V: TRBV29-1
size: few
J: TRBJ2-7
DNA: TGCAGCGTTGAAGGGACTTCCTACGAGCAGTACTTC
CDR3: CSVEGTSYEQYF

D: NA
V: TRBV12-5
size: NA
J: TRBJ2-1
DNA: TGTGCTAGTGTAAAGATGGGAGGAGAGCAGTTCTTC
CDR3: CASVKMGGEQFF

D: NA
V: TRBV5-1
size: few
J: TRBJ1-5
DNA: TGCGCCAGCAGTAAGGCCCCGGGGGATCAGCCCCAGCATTTT
CDR3: CASSKAPGDQPQHF

D: NA
V: TRBV19
size: once
J: TRBJ2-1
DNA: TGTGCCAGTAGTAACATCTACAATGAGCAGTTCTTC
CDR3: CASSNIYNEQFF

D: TRBD1
V: TRBV18
size: once
J: TRBJ1-6
DNA: TGTGCCAGCTCGCCTGGTGGGACAGATAATTCACCCCTCCACTTT
CDR3: CASSPGGTDNSPLHF

D: NA
V: TRBV18
size: NA
J: TRBJ1-2
DNA: TGTGCCAGCTCACCACTAGAACAGGGTGGTAGAAGTGGCTACACCTTC
CDR3: CASSPLEQGGRSGYTF

D: TRBD1
V: TRBV14
size: NA
J: TRBJ2-7
DNA: TGTGCCAGCAGACCCGGGACAGGGGTTTACGAGCAGTACTTC
CDR3: CASRPGTGVYEQYF

D: TRBD2
V: TRBV18
size: few
J: TRBJ2-1
DNA: TGTGCCAGCTCTCCGACTAGCGGGGGGGCCTGGGAGCAGTTCTTC
CDR3: CASSPTSGGAWEQFF

D: NA
V: TRBV7-7
size: NA
J: TRBJ2-5
DNA: TGTGCTAGCAGCTTAGGTCCTGGGGGCCAACAAGAGACCCAGTACTTC
CDR3: CASSLGPGGQQETQYF

D: NA
V: TRBV6-5
size: NA
J: TRBJ1-5
DNA: TGTGCCAGCAAAACTTCAGGATATAGCAATCAGCCCCAGCATTTT
CDR3: CASKTSGYSNQPQHF

D: NA
V: TRBV16
size: NA
J: TRBJ1-6
DNA: TGTGCCAGCAGACTCAGGAGTTTCTCCGCAAGCGGTTCACCCCTCCACTTT
CDR3: CASRLRSFSASGSPLHF

D: TRBD1
V: TRBV6-5
size: NA
J: TRBJ1-6
DNA: TGTGCCAGCAGTTACGGACAGGGGGCGCGGAATTCACCCCTCCACTTT
CDR3: CASSYGQGARNSPLHF

D: TRBD1
V: TRBV2
size: NA
J: TRBJ1-5
DNA: TGTGCCAGCAGTCCCGGGACAGGGAATCAGCCCCAGCATTTT
CDR3: CASSPGTGNQPQHF

D: TRBD1
V: TRBV5-4
size: NA
J: TRBJ2-7
DNA: TGTGCCAGCAGCCCAGGACAGGGACCCTACGAGCAGTACTTC
CDR3: CASSPGQGPYEQYF

D: TRBD2
V: TRBV5-4
size: NA
J: TRBJ2-6
DNA: TGTGCCAGCAGCCTTGTCGGGGGGACTGGGGCCAACGTCCTGACTTTC
CDR3: CASSLVGGTGANVLTF

D: NA
V: TRBV7-2
size: NA
J: TRBJ2-5
DNA: TGTGCCAGCAGCTTACGGCGTCTCAGGGGCGAAGAGACCCAGTACTTC
CDR3: CASSLRRLRGEETQYF

D: TRBD2
V: TRBV6-5
size: few
J: TRBJ2-7
DNA: TGTGCCAGCAGAGGGACTAGCGGGGACCGCGAGCAGTACTTC
CDR3: CASRGTSGDREQYF

D: TRBD1
V: TRBV19
size: NA
J: TRBJ1-3
DNA: TGTGCCAGTTCCAAGGCTAGAACAGGGGGCTCTGGAAACACCATATATTTT
CDR3: CASSKARTGGSGNTIYF

D: NA
V: TRBV7-2
size: NA
J: TRBJ2-2
DNA: TGTGCCAGCAGCGCAACAGGTTACACCGGGGAGCTGTTTTTT
CDR3: CASSATGYTGELFF

D: NA
V: TRBV16
size: NA
J: TRBJ1-2
DNA: TGTGCCAGCAGCCAATACGACAGCGACTATGGCTACACCTTC
CDR3: CASSQYDSDYGYTF

D: NA
V: TRBV7-3
size: few
J: TRBJ2-1
DNA: TGTGCCAGCAGCTACCGGAATGAGCAGTTCTTC
CDR3: CASSYRNEQFF

D: NA
V: TRBV7-2
size: once
J: TRBJ1-4
DNA: TGTGCCAGCAGCTTCGTACGGGGAAAGCCGAGCGGAAAACTGTTTTTT
CDR3: CASSFVRGKPSGKLFF

D: NA
V: TRBV9
size: NA
J: TRBJ1-1
DNA: TGTGCCAGCAGCCCCAAGGGGCAGGAATCTTATGAAGCTTTCTTT
CDR3: CASSPKGQESYEAFF

D: NA
V: TRBV27
size: NA
J: TRBJ2-7
DNA: TGTGCCAGCAGCGCCGGGACAAAGGGCGAGCAGTACTTC
CDR3: CASSAGTKGEQYF

D: TRBD1
V: TRBV9
size: few
J: TRBJ2-7
DNA: TGTGCCAGCAGCACCGGGACAGGGTATGTCTACGAGCAGTACTTC
CDR3: CASSTGTGYVYEQYF

D: TRBD1
V: TRBV27
size: NA
J: TRBJ1-4
DNA: TGTGCCAGCAGTAGACAGGGTGCTAATGAAAAACTGTTTTTT
CDR3: CASSRQGANEKLFF

D: NA
V: TRBV15
size: NA
J: TRBJ1-3
DNA: TGTGCCACCAGCGAAGTCGGGGGTGGGAACACCATATATTTT
CDR3: CATSEVGGGNTIYF

D: TRBD1
V: TRBV19
size: NA
J: TRBJ2-7
DNA: TGTGCCAGTAGCACCCAGGGGGCAGGGGCCGAGCAGTACTTC
CDR3: CASSTQGAGAEQYF

D: NA
V: TRBV15
size: NA
J: TRBJ2-3
DNA: TGTGCCACCAGCACCAGACCGGGCAGGGGAGATACGCAGTATTTT
CDR3: CATSTRPGRGDTQYF

D: NA
V: TRBV15
size: NA
J: TRBJ1-2
DNA: TGTGCCACCAGCGCAGGTGGGAACTATGGCTACACCTTC
CDR3: CATSAGGNYGYTF

D: TRBD1
V: TRBV5-4
size: NA
J: TRBJ2-7
DNA: TGTGCCAGCAACGACAGGGAAGGGTACGAGCAGTACTTC
CDR3: CASNDREGYEQYF

D: NA
V: TRBV19
size: few
J: TRBJ1-2
DNA: TGTGCCAGTAGACAGGGAAGTAACTATGGCTACACCTTC
CDR3: CASRQGSNYGYTF

D: NA
V: TRBV7-9
size: NA
J: TRBJ2-5
DNA: TGTGCCAGCAGCTTAGCGAGGGGAGGGGGAGAGACCCAGTACTTC
CDR3: CASSLARGGGETQYF

D: NA
V: TRBV15
size: once
J: TRBJ1-2
DNA: TGTGCCACCAGCACTTACACGACCCGGGGAGACTATGGCTACCCCTTC
CDR3: CATSTYTTRGDYGYPF